This passage covers 10 T cell receptor beta chains from one sample sequenced in a study of blood T cell repertoires in COVID-19. The repertoire was sequenced with immunoSEQ multiplex PCR; TCRdb's copy has only in-frame clones and lacks some. This sample has 150,000 to 170,000 clones, with about four fifths found just once. Sequencing was performed on peripheral blood. The source is a woman aged 55-69 years with acute or convalescent COVID-19.

The CDR3 DNA is TGTGCCAGCAGCTCCCAGAGGGCTCTTTCGAACACTGAAGCTTTCTTT. Its translation: CASSSQRALSNTEAFF. The J gene is TRBJ1-1, the V gene TRBV5-4; D is unclear. Germline-derived CDR1 and CDR2 are SGHNT and YYREEE (reference sequence). The CDR3 loop spans 16 amino acids. V shed 3 bases and J shed 1 base, with 16 bases lying between them.

V is TRBV5-5 and J is TRBJ1-5; TRBD1 agrees at 7 bases. V dropped 2 bases and J dropped 2; count of bases not matched to a gene: 4. Germline loops: CDR1 SGHKS, CDR2 YYEKEE (reference sequence). CDR3 length: 15 residues. CDR3: CASSLRQGGNQPQHF. Here the CDR3 DNA reads TGTGCCAGCAGCTTACGGCAGGGGGGCAATCAGCCCCAGCATTTT.

This clone appeared a single time. A read error may account for a junction end that differs from germline. This chain connects TRBV6-1 to TRBJ1-1, with 8 bases fitting TRBD1. The germline CDR1 and CDR2 sequences are MNHNS and SASEGT. The CDR3 totals 13 residues. The CDR3 DNA is TGTGCCAGCAGCGAAGGGACAGGCACTGAAGCTTTCTTT. Protein sequence: CASSEGTGTEAFF.

The V call is TRBV6-5, the J call TRBJ1-2, with 7 bases lining up with TRBD1. Germline-derived CDR1 and CDR2 are MNHEY and SVGAGI. With 5 bases clipped from V and 1 base from J, the junction kept 4 bases outside the gene matches. The CDR3 has 14 amino acids. CDR3 sequence: CASSPGGSNYGYTF. For the CDR3, the DNA is TGTGCCAGCAGTCCAGGGGGGAGTAACTATGGCTACACCTTC.

This clone appeared a few times. V is TRBV4-2 and J is TRBJ2-3, with 9 bases lining up with TRBD2. Trimming removed 0 bases from V and 6 bases from J; junction bases left unmatched: 10. Germline lookup yields CDR1 LGHNA and CDR2 YNFKEQ. CDR3 length: 17 residues. The CDR3 coding sequence is TGTGCCAGCAGCCAAGATATGGGGCGGGGGGGCGCGGATACGCAGTATTTT. Protein sequence: CASSQDMGRGGADTQYF.

V gene TRBV30 combines with J gene TRBJ1-1, with a possible D match to TRBD1 (6 bases). The CDR3 length is 15 residues. V lost 1 base, J lost 5 bases, and 17 bases lay in between. Germline assignment: CDR1 GTSNPN and CDR2 SVGIG (reference sequence). The CDR3 is CAWSASGVGGTEAFF. The CDR3 coding sequence is TGTGCCTGGAGTGCCTCAGGGGTAGGTGGAACTGAAGCTTTCTTT.

This sequence joins TRBV7-9 and TRBJ1-1; maybe TRBD1 (5 bases). Trimming removed 3 bases from V and 2 bases from J, with 10 bases in between. The CDR3 has 14 amino acids. The germline V gene encodes CDR1 SEHNR and CDR2 FQNEAQ (reference sequence). The CDR3 DNA follows: TGTGCCAGCAGCTTTGGTCAGGGAAACACTGAAGCTTTCTTT. This encodes CASSFGQGNTEAFF.

Here the CDR3 reads CATSDLQIVRHTSGTEAFF. CDR3 sequence (DNA): TGTGCCACCAGTGATTTGCAAATAGTGCGGCACACCTCTGGGACTGAAGCTTTCTTT. The V gene is TRBV24-1, the J gene TRBJ1-1; D unresolved. With 0 bases removed from V and 5 bases from J, the gap between germline ends came to 24 bases. This CDR3 has 19 amino acids. Germline assignment: CDR1 KGHDR and CDR2 SFDVKD.

This chain connects TRBV19 to TRBJ2-5; 8 bases agree with TRBD2. The germline V gene has CDR1 LNHDA and CDR2 SQIVND (reference sequence). The length of the CDR3 is 16 residues. Trimming removed 1 base from V and 4 bases from J; junction bases left unmatched: 8. The CDR3 DNA follows: TGTGCCAGTAGTATAGGAGGTAGCGGGGCGGGAGAGACCCAGTACTTC. Translation gives CASSIGGSGAGETQYF.

This chain joins TRBV10-3 and TRBJ1-5; D may be TRBD1 (5 bases). The CDR3 length is 14 residues. The germline V and J ends were trimmed by 5 bases and 9 bases, with 17 bases remaining between them. CDR1 is ENHRY and CDR2 is SYGVKD in the germline V gene. The CDR3 reads CAISPGGVAGPQHF. DNA of the CDR3: TGTGCCATCAGTCCGGGGGGGGTTGCAGGGCCCCAGCATTTT.